This entry describes one T cell receptor beta chain. Its recognized antigen is unknown. No per-base quality is available; no much larger clone lies one base away. The sample comes from a study of cytomegalovirus exposure and HLA in healthy donors (dated by TCRdb to 2016 to 2017). Context from the whole study: According to an earlier analysis of around 600 of the donors, some 180 million T cells yielded roughly 110 million unique TCR beta sequences and about 280 Gb of sequence data. An early release covering 550 to 700 HLA-typed donors comprised about 310 gigabases of sequencing data and roughly 86 million unique TCR sequences. The genetic ancestry cluster associated with self-reported Caucasian donors included over 65% of the 398 genotyped donors. The study was designed to test whether signatures of past pathogen exposure could be identified by cataloging public T cell receptors. The study profiled the T cell repertoires of 500 to 800 subjects by immunosequencing and related them to cytomegalovirus serostatus. A separate validation cohort of 100 to 150 different subjects was used in addition to the 666-subject first cohort. To predict cytomegalovirus infection status, the study combined high-throughput TCR immunosequencing, statistical association of individual TCRs with disease status, and machine learning. To study patterns of TCR occurrence, a later analysis re-analyzed previously published TCR beta repertoires from around 660 donors and added high-resolution HLA genotyping. Rather than drawing on any new phenotypic data, the later analysis identified candidate immune exposures from TCR beta sequences and the way those sequences occurred across donors. In an earlier analysis of roughly 540 of the donors, high-throughput TCR beta sequencing was used to judge whether each TCR beta V gene segment behaved as functional or pseudogenic. Donor age, sex, ethnicity and CMV serostatus were collected together with the repertoire data. In a later genetic analysis, genome-wide SNP genotypes for about 55% of the roughly 700 donors were used, and that subset was treated as a discovery cohort. All discovery cohort repertoires had been generated using a single sequencing platform. HLA typing included class I and class II loci at four-digit resolution. The number of typed donors differed by locus: roughly 629-640 for A, B, C, DRB1 and DQB1; 522 for DQA1; around 580 for DPA1; and approximately 450 for DPB1. Four or five DR-DQ haplotypes were handled as single units for association and clustering, since linkage in the cohort was strong. Among 398 genotyped donors of the cohort, an average of around 240,000 unique TCR beta nucleotide sequences were sequenced per donor, roughly 20% of them non-productive. Broader findings and caveats from the paper: At a false discovery rate of 0.05, a later analysis linked under 20,000 TCR beta sequences to specific HLA alleles. In an earlier analysis of 587 of the donors, most TCR beta V segments were observed in productive rearrangements about 87% or about 30% of the time, broadly matching IMGT annotations. Linkage disequilibrium might explain the correlated functional status among segregating V segments, but an unknown experimental factor could not be excluded. It was suggested by the authors that the approach could potentially be generalized to other disease states and immunological phenotypes. The sequencing pipeline was judged likely to have produced a cluster of highly shared sequence variants as a technical artifact. When HLA alleles, especially DR and DQ, strongly co-occurred, attributing TCR associations to individual alleles was difficult. Because the 87-base-pair reads could not distinguish some IMGT-functional V segments, including TRBV6-2 and TRBV6-3, those segments were excluded. A later genetic analysis reported fewer N-insertions in productive TCRs among donors in an Asian-associated ancestry cluster than the approximately 670-donor mean. In a later analysis, HLA-associated TCR beta chains showed more clonal expansion and lower generation probabilities than non-associated chains that were equally common. This cohort had only TCR beta chains sequenced, and the lack of alpha or paired-chain data limited which features could be detected. Because counts were too low, 15 to 20 rarely observed V segments, including chromosome 9 orphons, were excluded from the earlier analysis of 587 of the donors. Most CMV-associated TCR beta chains appeared to be HLA-restricted in a later analysis, and the HLA associations seemed to be driven largely by CMV exposure. A total of roughly 160 TCR beta chains were listed by the study as associated with cytomegalovirus. The only immune exposure information available for the cohort was CMV serostatus. In vitro tests confirmed that three of the cytomegalovirus-associated TCR beta chains recognize cytomegalovirus antigens. A later analysis found that TCR association rates varied across HLA loci, with DRB1 alleles showing the most associated TCRs and HLA-C alleles the fewest. Several of the top co-occurrence clusters appeared to be linked to parvovirus B19, influenza, CMV and Epstein-Barr virus, according to a later analysis. Roughly uniform sequencing depth across donors was assumed in presence/absence analyses, although this assumption may not hold. A further reported finding was that TCR beta sequences accurately predicted the HLA-A and HLA-B alleles for most subjects in the first cohort. Across donors, most TCR sequences were observed very rarely, whereas some public TCRs were present in many individuals. A later genetic analysis associated a missense DCLRE1C variant with V-gene and J-gene trimming of TCR beta chains, and an independent cohort replicated the association. Because HLA typing was missing for some donors at each locus, association tests included only the typed subset. The classifier was reported to diagnose cytomegalovirus status with high specificity and sensitivity in both the original and validation cohorts.

The cohort consisted of 600 to 700 healthy bone marrow donors. At the time of sampling, all cohort members were nominally healthy, though unrecorded immune exposures were likely present. The donor tested CMV seronegative and was one of the 352 seronegative cohort members. Each donor provided a peripheral blood sample, and peripheral blood mononuclear cells were used for TCR beta sequencing. Genomic DNA extraction from the blood cell samples was performed with the Qiagen DNeasy Blood Extraction Kit. Preparation of the library involved the immunoSEQ multiplex PCR assay. For the multiplex PCR, a mixture combining 60 forward primers for TCR Vbeta segments and 13 reverse primers for TCR Jbeta segments was used. The CDR3 region of rearranged TCR beta genes was amplified from genomic DNA by a multiplex PCR assay. Amplified TCR beta libraries were sequenced as 87-base-pair reads on the Illumina HiSeq System. The source study handled its data this way. A later analysis tallied tens of millions of unique TCR beta chains across the approximately 670 repertoires, and approximately 11 million of those chains were shared by two or more donors. Raw reads were error-corrected and collapsed into unique sequences with a nearest-neighbor algorithm that merged closely related sequences to remove PCR and sequencing errors. V, D and J gene segments were assigned by aligning CDR3 sequences to IMGT reference sequences. Each retained sequence needed at least a six-nucleotide match to both a V gene segment and a J gene segment. Rearrangements were classified as productive when the CDR3 lacked stop codons and remained in frame with V and J, and all other rearrangements were classified as non-productive. CDR3 was defined by IMGT convention, running from the second conserved V-encoded cysteine to the conserved J-encoded phenylalanine. The earlier analysis of 587 of the donors excluded sequences that lacked an unambiguous match to a single V gene segment. An earlier analysis of some 610 of the donors called V segments functional above 56.7% productive rearrangements and segregating when the between-donor standard deviation exceeded 5%. A statistical classification framework was built to diagnose cytomegalovirus status from the catalog of TCR beta chain sequences. In a later analysis, TCR nucleotide sequences were compared against IMGT/GENE-DB human TR gene sequences so that V and J genes could be assigned. In a later analysis, CDR3 sequences and most-parsimonious VDJ recombination scenarios were assigned using the TCRdist pipeline. A later analysis defined each TCR beta chain by its CDR3 amino acid sequence plus V-gene family, and excluded reads lacking a unique V-gene family. In a later analysis, around 600 highly shared, low-generation-probability nucleotide sequences were removed to address suspected cross-contamination and a sequencing artifact. For each public chain, a later analysis derived a clonal expansion index from normalized ranks of inferred template counts within each repertoire. In a later analysis, generation probabilities were computed with a VDJ recombination model fitted to out-of-frame rearrangements, and the resulting probabilities were checked against IGoR. In a later analysis, hypergeometric tests were used to score TCR-TCR, TCR-HLA and TCR-CMV co-occurrence, with a repertoire-size bias correction applied to TCR pairs. To estimate false discovery rates, a later analysis permuted the HLA or CMV assignments 20 times. In a later analysis, co-occurring TCRs were grouped using DBSCAN, and TCRdist sequence similarity was added for clustering within HLA-allele-positive subsets. For co-occurrence clustering, repertoires with fewer than 30,000 or more than 120,000 public chains were excluded, along with about five repertoires with anomalous nucleotide sharing. The source is immuneACCESS, and TCRdb retained only in-frame sequences with V and J called. Part of the clones is not carried over; for the studies checked, unresolved V genes explain less than half of this, and the remainder is unexplained. Clonal size and the V and J genes are those of that table, whereas D and trimming came from the DNA. The sample includes 230,000 or so clones, with over 90% observed a single time. The ten most abundant clones make up about 1.7% of the sample.

The germline V gene (reference sequence) sets CDR1 to GTSNPN and CDR2 to SVGIG. Trimming takes 3 bases from V and 1 base from J, and the germline ends sit 13 bases apart. The CDR3 runs 15 residues from the cysteine to the phenylalanine. Left in the record is the CDR3 DNA by itself, 45 bases read in frame from the first base. This receptor was taken from a girl aged 2 to 10 in good health and CMV-seronegative. The chain joins TRBV30 to TRBJ1-3, with a tentative D gene TRBD1 over 6 matching bases. Source material: PBMCs. The CDR3 protein sequence reads: CAWSKQGSSGNTIYF. The DNA sequence is as follows: TGTGCCTGGAGCAAACAGGGTAGTTCTGGAAACACCATATATTTT. Reference TRBV30 and TRBJ1-3 proteins supply the regions before and after the CDR3; the full variable domain is: SQTIHQWPATLVQPVGSPLSLECTVEGTSNPNLYWYRQAAGRGLQLLFYSVGIGQISSEVPQNLSASRPQDRQFILSSKKLLLSDSGFYLCAWSKQGSSGNTIYFGEGSWLTVV.